By its share, the clone carrying this T cell receptor beta chain is medium-sized. V lost 5 bases to trimming and J lost 4 bases; unmatched junction nucleotides: 6. The CDR3 consists of 14 residues. Donors had localized lung adenocarcinoma, a non-small cell lung cancer. The record originates from a study of CD4 and CD8 cells across lung adenocarcinoma regions. TCRdb re-called the PCR reads with MiXCR, one entry per CDR3 protein. In the table there are 6,500 to 10,000 distinct CDR3 sequences, around 50% of which are singletons. The sequencing sample was made of CD8+ T cells from the center of a lung tumor. The TCR comes from a female donor with lung adenocarcinoma. The CD4 and CD8 labels of this study may be unreliable. This chain links TRBV12-3 or TRBV12-4 with TRBJ1-2; 8 nucleotides align to TRBD1. The CDR3 sequence is CASSAGQASYGYTF. The CDR3 DNA follows: TGTGCCAGCAGTGCGGGACAGGCGTCCTATGGCTACACCTTC.